Listed below are T cell receptor beta chains from one sample, sequenced in a study of CD4 T cells in relation to SARS-CoV-2 and coronaviruses. Method: immunoSEQ multiplex PCR; TCRdb's copy keeps in-frame clones and lacks some. The data contain tens of thousands of clones, roughly 80% of them singletons. The antigens of these receptors remain unknown. The sample consisted of CD4+ T cells from PBMCs, cultured in vitro. Every receptor here comes from a human donor in good health. Each CDR3 is given with its conserved first and last residue. The D gene is left open where the match is weak. Size is omitted from some rows. Given values are once, few, many or a class for expanded clones.

once	TRBV30	TRBJ1-4	.	CAWRLQGFSNEKLFF	TGTGCCTGGAGGCTACAGGGATTTTCTAATGAAAAACTGTTTTTT
.	TRBV7-2	TRBJ1-1	.	CASSIWENTEAFF	TGTGCCAGCAGCATTTGGGAGAACACTGAAGCTTTCTTT
.	TRBV4-1	TRBJ2-1	.	CASSPVRGSRGRSGEQFF	TGCGCCAGCAGCCCGGTTCGCGGGAGCAGGGGGCGATCAGGTGAGCAGTTCTTC
.	TRBV19	TRBJ2-1	TRBD2	CASRLAGFGNEQFF	TGTGCCAGTCGACTAGCGGGGTTTGGGAATGAGCAGTTCTTC
few	TRBV5-1	TRBJ2-5	.	CASSLSGQETQYF	TGCGCCAGCTCGCTTAGCGGCCAAGAGACCCAGTACTTC
.	TRBV30	TRBJ2-7	.	CAWSVRNEQYF	TGTGCCTGGAGTGTAAGGAACGAGCAGTACTTC
.	TRBV2	TRBJ2-2	.	CASNRPTGSTGELFF	TGTGCCAGCAACCGCCCGACTGGGAGTACCGGGGAGCTGTTTTTT
.	TRBV5-1	TRBJ2-7	TRBD1	CASSSTGDREQYF	TGCGCCAGCAGCTCGACAGGGGACCGCGAGCAGTACTTC
few	TRBV30	TRBJ1-2	.	CAWRSFGGRDGYTF	TGTGCCTGGAGGAGTTTTGGGGGGCGAGATGGCTACACCTTC
.	TRBV6-5	TRBJ1-4	.	CASSYRLRGANEKLFF	TGTGCCAGCAGTTACCGTCTGAGGGGGGCTAATGAAAAACTGTTTTTT
few	TRBV9	TRBJ2-2	TRBD1	CASSGTGNTGELFF	TGTGCCAGCAGCGGGACAGGGAACACCGGGGAGCTGTTTTTT
.	TRBV6-5	TRBJ2-7	.	CASDGPGSSYEQYF	TGTGCCAGTGACGGCCCGGGCAGCTCCTACGAGCAGTACTTC
.	TRBV20-1	TRBJ2-1	.	CSASTGRKEQFF	TGCAGTGCCAGTACCGGGAGAAAAGAGCAGTTCTTC
.	TRBV3-1/TRBV3-2	TRBJ2-3	.	CASSPTSTSTDTQYF	TGTGCCAGCAGCCCGACCAGTACTAGCACAGATACGCAGTATTTT
.	TRBV5-5	TRBJ1-5	.	CASSLVGSSNQPQHF	TGTGCCAGCAGCTTGGTAGGGTCTAGCAATCAGCCCCAGCATTTT
.	TRBV28	TRBJ2-1	TRBD1	CASSRITGGGVNEQFF	TGTGCCAGCAGCCGGATTACAGGGGGCGGGGTGAATGAGCAGTTCTTC
.	TRBV6-1	TRBJ2-7	TRBD2	CASSELAGDSYEQYF	TGTGCCAGCAGTGAACTAGCGGGAGATAGCTACGAGCAGTACTTC
once	TRBV7-6	TRBJ2-1	.	CASSLGTASVGHNEQFF	TGTGCCAGCAGCTTAGGGACGGCTAGCGTGGGCCACAATGAGCAGTTCTTC
.	TRBV6-4	TRBJ2-1	TRBD2	CASSESTSGSYNEQFF	TGTGCCAGCAGTGAATCGACTAGCGGATCATACAATGAGCAGTTCTTC
few	TRBV3-1/TRBV3-2	TRBJ1-3	.	CASSQGQANTIYF	TGTGCCAGCAGCCAAGGACAGGCAAACACCATATATTTT
.	TRBV5-1	TRBJ2-3	TRBD2	CASSRTSGSQDTQYF	TGCGCCAGCAGCCGGACTAGCGGGAGTCAAGATACGCAGTATTTT
few	TRBV3-1/TRBV3-2	TRBJ2-7	.	CASSQGYLERGRNEQYF	TGTGCCAGCAGCCAAGGTTATCTGGAAAGGGGAAGGAACGAGCAGTACTTC
.	TRBV10-1	TRBJ1-4	.	CASSPTRQREKLFF	TGCGCCAGCAGTCCCACACGGCAGCGTGAAAAACTGTTTTTT
.	TRBV5-1	TRBJ2-7	TRBD1	CASSLAGTGSYEQYF	TGCGCCAGCAGCTTGGCCGGGACAGGCAGCTACGAGCAGTACTTC
.	TRBV21-1	TRBJ2-1	.	CASRQGTIHYNEQFF	TGTGCCAGCAGACAGGGGACCATACACTACAATGAGCAGTTCTTC
.	TRBV5-1	TRBJ1-4	.	CASSSPNLGNEKLFF	TGCGCCAGCTCCTCCCCGAACCTCGGGAATGAAAAACTGTTTTTT
.	TRBV14	TRBJ2-2	TRBD2	CASSQDQLGGLAGFTGELFF	TGTGCCAGCAGCCAAGATCAACTAGGGGGACTAGCGGGATTCACCGGGGAGCTGTTTTTT
.	TRBV28	TRBJ2-5	TRBD1	CASSIRDSQETQYF	TGTGCCAGCAGTATTCGGGACAGCCAAGAGACCCAGTACTTC
.	TRBV7-3	TRBJ2-2	TRBD2	CASSLWGGTSVDTGELFF	TGTGCCAGCAGCCTCTGGGGCGGGACTAGCGTGGACACCGGGGAGCTGTTTTTT
.	TRBV1	TRBJ1-1	.	CTSRTDTNTEAFF	TGCACCAGCAGGACAGATACGAACACTGAAGCTTTCTTT
.	TRBV30	TRBJ2-3	.	CAWTSTPGADTQYF	TGTGCCTGGACGAGTACCCCCGGCGCAGATACGCAGTATTTT
.	TRBV5-1	TRBJ2-6	.	CASSLDGRDSGANVLTF	TGCGCCAGCAGCTTGGACGGACGGGACTCTGGGGCCAACGTCCTGACTTTC
.	TRBV7-3	TRBJ2-1	TRBD1	CASSPKRAGQGSRDEQFF	TGTGCCAGCAGCCCAAAAAGGGCGGGACAGGGTTCAAGGGATGAGCAGTTCTTC
once	TRBV5-4	TRBJ2-1	TRBD2	CASSRRESSYNEQFF	TGTGCCAGCAGTCGGCGGGAGTCCTCCTACAATGAGCAGTTCTTC
.	TRBV19	TRBJ1-6	.	CASSRFGREGSPLHF	TGTGCCAGTAGTAGGTTCGGCAGGGAGGGGTCACCCCTCCACTTT
few	TRBV27	TRBJ1-5	.	CASSGVGNSNQPQHF	TGTGCCAGCAGCGGGGTGGGAAATAGCAATCAGCCCCAGCATTTT
.	TRBV9	TRBJ1-6	.	CASSTWDGNNSPLHF	TGTGCCAGCAGCACTTGGGACGGGAATAATTCACCCCTCCACTTT
once	TRBV30	TRBJ1-1	.	CAWRTGLGTEAFF	TGTGCCTGGAGAACAGGGTTGGGCACTGAAGCTTTCTTT
.	TRBV3-1/TRBV3-2	TRBJ1-3	.	CASSLRAAGGNTIYF	TGTGCCAGCAGCCTACGAGCTGCAGGGGGAAACACCATATATTTT
.	TRBV12-5	TRBJ2-5	.	CASGSRETQYF	TGTGCTAGTGGTTCCCGAGAGACCCAGTACTTC
medium-sized	TRBV18	TRBJ1-3	.	CASSPGGSGLTGNTIYF	TGTGCCAGCTCACCAGGGGGTTCGGGACTCACTGGAAACACCATATATTTT
once	TRBV20-1	TRBJ2-5	.	CSARVGETQYF	TGCAGTGCTAGGGTCGGGGAGACCCAGTACTTC
.	TRBV28	TRBJ2-3	.	CASRGGARTDTQYF	TGTGCCAGCAGGGGGGGGGCGCGCACAGATACGCAGTATTTT
.	TRBV6-2/TRBV6-3	TRBJ2-1	.	CASSYFPGPIYNEQFF	TGTGCCAGCAGTTACTTTCCGGGGCCTATTTACAATGAGCAGTTCTTC
once	TRBV9	TRBJ2-7	.	CASSPRGSGPYEQYF	TGTGCCAGCAGCCCCCGGGGTAGCGGCCCCTACGAGCAGTACTTC
.	TRBV10-3	TRBJ2-5	TRBD2	CAISPAGGSETQYF	TGTGCCATCAGTCCCGCGGGGGGTTCAGAGACCCAGTACTTC
.	TRBV30	TRBJ2-3	TRBD2	CAWSVGLAGTGDTQYF	TGTGCCTGGAGTGTAGGACTAGCGGGAACCGGAGATACGCAGTATTTT